Below, 27 T cell receptor beta chains from the same sample are listed, as sequenced in a study of T-cell reconstitution after alpha-beta-depleted transplantation in children (dated by TCRdb to 2015 to 2016). Library prep was done by PCR. Instrument used: Illumina HiSeq 2500. To normalize quantification of the TCRbeta repertoire, the TCR libraries were built with molecular barcoding that relied on unique molecular identifiers. The raw public data were reprocessed by TCRdb itself: fastp quality trimming at Q25, MiXCR clonotype calling, in-frame beta chains only. For every CDR3 protein sequence, its rows merge into one entry that carries the most common genes and DNA. In this sample the table shows approximately 240,000 distinct CDR3 sequences, 8% to 9.5% of which occur a single time. 6.2% of the sample lies in the top ten. The sample consisted of PBMCs from the stem cell graft donor, taken from the stem cell graft. All receptors come from a human donor who donated a stem cell graft to a child with acute lymphoblastic leukemia.

This clonotype came up a few times. The chain uses TRBV20-1 and TRBJ1-1, with D perhaps TRBD1 (6 bases). This CDR3 comprises 12 residues. V shed 5 bases and J shed 6 bases, with 13 bases lying between them. The germline V gene encodes CDR1 DFQATT and CDR2 SNEGSKA (reference sequence). In DNA, the CDR3 is TGCAGTGCTGTTACAGGGCCAGCTGAAGCTTTCTTT. This codes for CSAVTGPAEAFF.

V and J are TRBV6-2 or TRBV6-3 and TRBJ2-3, with D possibly called TRBD1 or TRBD2 (5 bases each). CDR1 and CDR2 (germline): MNHEY, SVGEGT. This CDR3 is built from 14 residues. Trimming took 2 bases from V and 6 from J, leaving 12 bases between them. Written as DNA, the CDR3 is TGTGCCAGCAGTTACAGTGGGGGATCGGATACGCAGTATTTT. It is translated as CASSYSGGSDTQYF.

The chain links TRBV4-2 to TRBJ2-5; TRBD2 agrees at 7 bases. J gave up 5 bases and V 4 bases, and 10 bases lay outside the gene matches. CDR1 and CDR2 (germline): LGHNA, YNFKEQ. CDR3 length equals 15 residues. CDR3 loop: CASSRLLAAQETQYF. Here the CDR3 DNA reads TGTGCCAGCAGCCGGCTTCTAGCGGCCCAGGAGACCCAGTACTTC.

This clonotype was observed at least ten times. The chain joins TRBV7-9 to TRBJ1-4, with no clear D. Trimming took off 1 base at V and 0 bases at J, with 12 bases between the two ends. The CDR3 is 17 residues long. From germline, CDR1 is SEHNR and CDR2 FQNEAQ (reference sequence). The CDR3 is CASSLGWTGATNEKLFF. The DNA for the CDR3 is TGTGCCAGCAGCTTAGGGTGGACCGGGGCAACTAATGAAAAACTGTTTTTT.

This clonotype was found a few times. The chain joins TRBV19 to TRBJ2-1, with 9 bases aligning to TRBD1. This CDR3 is 15 amino acids long. Germline V lookup: CDR1 LNHDA, CDR2 SQIVND (reference sequence). Germline trimming cut 5 bases from V and 9 bases from J; bases unmatched to any gene: 11. The CDR3 sequence: CASSRRDREVSEQFF. DNA for the CDR3: TGTGCCAGTAGTCGCCGGGACAGGGAGGTGAGTGAGCAGTTCTTC.

This clonotype was observed a handful of times. This chain links TRBV5-1 with TRBJ1-1, with D perhaps matching TRBD1 (6 bases). The CDR3 covers 14 residues. Trimming removed 3 bases at V and 8 bases at J, with 17 bases between. Germline V gene sequence: CDR1 SGHRS, CDR2 YFSETQ. CDR3 nucleotides: TGCGCCAGCAGCTCTGGGGGCGTAGGTACAGAAGCTTTCTTT. As protein: CASSSGGVGTEAFF.

This clonotype was found many times. This chain uses TRBV6-5 with TRBJ2-1, with 8 bases that match TRBD1. The V segment lost 5 bases and the J segment 9 bases; nucleotides outside the gene matches: 18. The CDR3 contains 17 residues. The V gene's germline CDR1 is MNHEY and CDR2 SVGAGI. The CDR3 DNA sequence: TGTGCCAGCAGTCACATATTCTCTATACAGGGGGATGGTGAGCAGTTCTTC. It is translated as CASSHIFSIQGDGEQFF.

This clonotype showed up just a few times. The chain links TRBV3-1 to TRBJ2-1; D remains ambiguous. The germline V gene has CDR1 LGHDT and CDR2 YNNKEL (reference sequence). The length of the CDR3 is 15 residues. V lost 4 bases and J 0 bases, leaving 10 bases between the germline ends. The CDR3: CASSRPQSSYNEQFF. CDR3 bases: TGTGCCAGCAGCCGCCCCCAAAGCTCCTACAATGAGCAGTTCTTC.

The rearrangement links TRBV27 to TRBJ2-7; D is possibly TRBD1 (5 bases). Germline-derived CDR1 and CDR2 are MNHEY and SMNVEV (reference sequence). Trimming shortened V by 4 bases and J by 2 bases, and 15 bases separated the two germline ends. The CDR3 loop spans 15 amino acids. This CDR3 is CASSSPRRGAYEQYF. CDR3 nucleotides: TGTGCCAGCAGTTCCCCCCGTAGGGGCGCCTACGAGCAGTACTTC.

The chain uses TRBV6-5 and TRBJ2-7; TRBD1 matches 11 bases. The CDR3 is 15 residues long. V was pared by 2 bases and J by 7 bases, with 7 bases of the junction left unmatched. Germline V lookup: CDR1 MNHEY, CDR2 SVGAGI. CDR3 region: CASSYNGQGAGEQYF. The DNA of the CDR3 is TGTGCCAGCAGTTACAACGGACAGGGGGCAGGGGAGCAGTACTTC.

This clonotype was observed a handful of times. The chain joins TRBV7-9 to TRBJ1-2; 9 bases are shared with TRBD1. CDR3 size: 14 residues. The germline gives CDR1 SEHNR, CDR2 FQNEAQ (reference sequence). Losses at the gene ends were 5 bases for V and 10 bases for J; bases not matched to a gene: 11. CDR3 DNA sequence: TGTGCCAGCAGCCCATCAGGACAGGGGCCTCCCTACACCTTC. It encodes CASSPSGQGPPYTF.

The chain carries TRBV18 and TRBJ2-3, with D hard to call. CDR3 size: 14 residues. Trimming pared 3 bases from V and 7 bases from J, leaving 14 bases between. CDR1 is KGHSH, CDR2 LQKENI, per germline. The CDR3 DNA sequence: TGTGCCAGCTCACCGATGAGGTCCAAAAATACGCAGTATTTT. It is translated as CASSPMRSKNTQYF.

The rearrangement joins TRBV4-2 to TRBJ1-1; 7 nucleotides line up with TRBD1. The J segment lost 4 bases and the V segment lost 5 bases, leaving 10 bases of the junction unmatched. The CDR3 covers 15 residues. The germline gives CDR1 LGHNA, CDR2 YNFKEQ. The CDR3 DNA reads as TGTGCCAGCAGCTCCCGGGCAGGGGGGGGCACTGAAGCTTTCTTT. Its protein is CASSSRAGGGTEAFF.

There are a few counts of this clonotype. Here the CDR3 reads CASSQVGQTSTISGNTIYF. CDR3 nucleotide sequence: TGTGCCAGCAGCCAAGTGGGACAGACGTCTACGATCTCTGGAAACACCATATATTTT. The rearrangement joins TRBV4-2 to TRBJ1-3; 7 nucleotides line up with TRBD1. Germline CDR1 LGHNA, CDR2 YNFKEQ. Losses at the gene ends were 1 base for V and 0 bases for J; bases not matched to a gene: 12. This CDR3 has 19 residues.

Written as DNA, the CDR3 is TGTGCCAGCAGCCCCCAACCGCGGCAGGGGGCTGGTGAGACCCAGTACTTC. It specifies CASSPQPRQGAGETQYF. The rearrangement links TRBV7-6 to TRBJ2-5, with TRBD1 matching 8 bases. The CDR3 sequence is 17 residues long. Germline-derived CDR1 and CDR2 are SGHVS and FNYEAQ. V shed 5 bases, J shed 5 bases, and the junction held 16 bases outside the gene matches.

The table lists this clonotype with a few counts. DNA of the CDR3: TGTGCCAGCAGCTTAGTGCGGTTAGGTTCTGGAAACACCATATATTTT. As protein: CASSLVRLGSGNTIYF. The chain employs TRBV7-2 and TRBJ1-3; D ambiguous. The CDR3 totals 16 residues. Germline assignment: CDR1 SGHTA and CDR2 FQGNSA. Trimming cost V 1 base and J 1 base, with 11 bases left between them.

This rearrangement joins TRBV19 to TRBJ2-3; the D is unclear. Per germline, CDR1 LNHDA and CDR2 SQIVND (reference sequence). V lost 3 bases and J lost 11, with 18 bases in between. This CDR3 is 14 amino acids long. CDR3 protein: CASSIPTGQIGQYF. CDR3 DNA sequence: TGTGCCAGTAGTATCCCCACCGGGCAAATAGGGCAGTATTTT.

This clonotype has a count of ten or more. The genes are TRBV7-2 and TRBJ2-5, with TRBD2 matching over 10 bases. Trimming cost V 1 base and J 2 bases; bases outside gene matches: 4. This CDR3 spans 16 amino acids. CDR1 is SGHTA and CDR2 is FQGNSA in the germline V gene. CDR3 DNA: TGTGCCAGCAGCTTAGTTGCTAGCGGGGGTCAAGAGACCCAGTACTTC. Its translation: CASSLVASGGQETQYF.

This clonotype appeared many times. The chain uses TRBV5-1 and TRBJ2-1; D is ambiguous. The length of the CDR3 is 16 residues. Germline CDR1 reads SGHRS; CDR2 reads YFSETQ. V was clipped by 0 bases and J by 0 bases, with 10 bases between them. The CDR3 DNA sequence: TGCGCCAGCAGCTTGGCCTCCCAAAGCTCCTACAATGAGCAGTTCTTC. Translated, it gives CASSLASQSSYNEQFF.

The chain joins TRBV6-2 or TRBV6-3 to TRBJ1-4; 9 bases are shared with TRBD1. The CDR3 has 13 amino acids. Germline trimming cut 8 bases from V and 8 bases from J; bases unmatched to any gene: 6. The germline V gene has CDR1 MNHEY and CDR2 SVGEGT. The CDR3: CASQDRGGEKLFF. DNA for the CDR3: TGTGCCAGCCAGGACAGGGGAGGAGAAAAACTGTTTTTT.

In this sample, this clonotype turned up a few times. The chain joins TRBV20-1 to TRBJ1-2; D remains unclear. Germline CDR1 and CDR2: DFQATT and SNEGSKA (reference sequence). V lost 1 base and J lost 3, with 3 bases in between. This CDR3 is built from 11 residues. Here the CDR3 DNA reads TGCAGTGCTAGAGTTGACTATGGCTACACCTTC. Translation gives CSARVDYGYTF.

V is TRBV6-5 and J is TRBJ1-2, with D possibly matching TRBD1 (5 bases). Germline assignment: CDR1 MNHEY and CDR2 SVGAGI. V was trimmed by 1 base and J by 6 bases, leaving 12 bases between them. The CDR3 is 14 amino acids. CDR3 in amino acids: CASSYYRDENGYTF. In DNA form, the CDR3 reads TGTGCCAGCAGTTACTATAGGGACGAAAATGGCTACACCTTC.

CDR3 sequence: CASSQGSDRKGDTQYF. Here the CDR3 DNA reads TGTGCCAGCAGCCAGGGCTCGGACAGGAAAGGAGATACGCAGTATTTT. The V call is TRBV4-2, the J call TRBJ2-3; the match to TRBD1 covers 7 bases. The length of the CDR3 is 16 residues. V shed 3 bases, J shed 5 bases, and the junction held 11 bases outside the gene matches. Germline CDR1 LGHNA, CDR2 YNFKEQ.

The rearrangement links TRBV11-2 to TRBJ2-7; no reliable D call. Germline V gene data show CDR1 as SGHAT and CDR2 as FQNNGV. This CDR3 is built from 13 residues. Trimming pared 4 bases from V and 2 bases from J, leaving 9 bases between. In nucleotides, the CDR3 is TGTGCCAGCAGCTCCGGACGTACCTACGAGCAGTACTTC. Amino acids: CASSSGRTYEQYF.

The sample holds many counts of this clonotype. The chain carries TRBV4-1 and TRBJ2-1; 7 bases match TRBD2. Looked up from germline, CDR1 is MGHRA and CDR2 is YSYEKL. With V trimmed by 2 bases and J by 12 bases, 7 bases remained unmatched. This CDR3 is built from 13 residues. The CDR3 loop reads CASSQRIAGTQFF. In DNA, the CDR3 is TGCGCCAGCAGCCAAAGAATAGCGGGTACGCAGTTCTTC.

This clonotype was picked up many times. CDR3 in amino acids: CASSFGQNYGYTF. The CDR3 DNA follows: TGCGCCAGCAGCTTCGGCCAGAATTATGGCTACACCTTC. The chain recombines TRBV5-1 with TRBJ1-2; no reliable D call. Trimming took 2 bases from V and 5 from J, leaving 10 bases between them. The CDR3 consists of 13 residues. Germline CDR1 SGHRS, CDR2 YFSETQ.

This clonotype was counted many times. This rearrangement joins TRBV15 to TRBJ1-4; 8 bases agree with TRBD1. The length of the CDR3 is 15 residues. V was pared by 8 bases and J by 8 bases, with 13 bases of the junction left unmatched. Germline V gene data show CDR1 as LNHNV and CDR2 as YYDKDF (reference sequence). DNA for the CDR3: TGTGCCACCTCCAATGGACAGGGTGTGGGGGAAAAACTGTTTTTT. Protein product: CATSNGQGVGEKLFF.